The 26 T cell receptor beta chains in this list originate from one sample, sequenced in a study of T cell repertoires in cytomegalovirus infection. TCRdb recomputed calls from the reads with MiXCR, one row per CDR3 protein. The sample lists some 900,000 distinct CDR3 sequences; over 25% were seen once. Their target antigens are unknown. The sequencing used cultured CD8+ T cells from PBMCs, collected from culture after CMV antigen stimulation. The receptors were gathered from a human donor in good health (CMV status not recorded). Some clones in this sample may be carry-over from other donors' samples.

This clonotype was recorded many times. The rearrangement links TRBV6-2 or TRBV6-3 to TRBJ1-6; D is ambiguous. With 6 bases removed from V and 7 bases from J, the gap between germline ends came to 16 bases. CDR1 and CDR2 from the germline V gene are MNHEY and SVGEGT. This CDR3 region has 15 residues. The CDR3 loop reads CASSSRDFTNSPLHF. The CDR3 nucleotides are TGTGCCAGCAGCTCTCGAGATTTTACGAATTCACCCCTCCACTTT.

This clonotype has a handful of counts. The chain uses TRBV5-5 and TRBJ2-7; 13 bases match TRBD2. J lost 4 bases, V lost 4 bases, and 17 bases had no gene match. CDR3 size: 19 residues. CDR1 is SGHKS, CDR2 YYEKEE, per germline (reference sequence). The CDR3 bases are TGTGCCAGCAGCCTCCCCGCCGAAACTAGCGGGGGGGCCTGGTACGAGCAGTACGTC. It encodes CASSLPAETSGGAWYEQYV.

This chain uses TRBV28 with TRBJ1-5; D not resolved. CDR3 length equals 15 residues. Trimming cost V 2 bases and J 0 bases, with 8 bases left between them. Germline assignment: CDR1 MDHEN and CDR2 SYDVKM. The CDR3 DNA reads as TGTGCCAGCAGTTTAGTTCAGGTTAGCAATCAGCCCCAGCATTTT. Protein sequence: CASSLVQVSNQPQHF.

The chain recombines TRBV6-8 with TRBJ2-1; D ambiguous. Trimming removed 8 bases from V and 5 bases from J, with 10 bases in between. Germline loops: CDR1 MNHGY, CDR2 SAAAGT. There are 12 residues in the CDR3. CDR3 in amino acids: CASGFYDNEQFF. The CDR3 DNA is TGTGCCAGCGGCTTTTACGACAATGAGCAGTTCTTC.

With regard to this clonotype: Germline is not matched at one junction end, which may reflect a read error. The rearrangement joins TRBV13 to TRBJ1-1, with D unclear. There are 16 residues in the CDR3. CDR1 and CDR2 (germline): PRHDT, FYEKMQ (reference sequence). The CDR3 DNA reads TGTGCCAGCAGCCCGTTTAACACTTTTGAGGTCACTGGAGCTTTCTTT. It specifies CASSPFNTFEVTGAFF.

J is TRBJ2-7 and V is TRBV7-9; 8 bases align to TRBD1. The germline gives CDR1 SEHNR, CDR2 FQNEAQ (reference sequence). Germline trimming cut 5 bases from V and 7 bases from J; bases unmatched to any gene: 13. The CDR3 totals 15 residues. In DNA, the CDR3 is TGTGCCAGCAGCCTCTACCCGGACAGGGAATATGAGCAGTACGTC. Translating it yields CASSLYPDREYEQYV.

The rearrangement joins TRBV28 to TRBJ1-1; TRBD1 might be the D (5 bases). V lost 5 bases and J lost 1, with 20 bases in between. CDR1 and CDR2 (germline): MDHEN, SYDVKM. The CDR3 runs 17 residues. CDR3 sequence reads: CASSKIGWGGWNTEAFF. As DNA, the CDR3 is TGTGCCAGCAGTAAAATTGGTTGGGGGGGGTGGAACACTGAAGCTTTCTTT.

This chain joins TRBV19 and TRBJ1-6; 7 nucleotides align to TRBD1. The germline V gene has CDR1 LNHDA and CDR2 SQIVND (reference sequence). The J segment lost 9 bases and the V segment lost 10 bases, leaving 18 bases of the junction unmatched. The CDR3 totals 16 residues. The CDR3 bases are TGTGCCACCCAAGGAGACAGGGCCCGCTCTAGTTCACCCCTCCACTTT. Translated: CATQGDRARSSSPLHF.

The chain uses TRBV27 and TRBJ1-1; 8 bases are shared with TRBD1. The CDR3 spans 15 residues. The V gene end was trimmed by 5 bases and the J gene end by 3 bases; junction bases not matched to a gene: 8. Germline values: CDR1 MNHEY, CDR2 SMNVEV (reference sequence). CDR3 bases: TGTGCCAGCAGTCCCCCGGACAGGGATTACACTGAAGCTTTCTTT. It translates to CASSPPDRDYTEAFF.

The rearrangement links TRBV7-9 to TRBJ1-1, with a tentative D call TRBD1 (5 bases). The CDR3 has 12 residues. Trimming took off 8 bases at V and 5 bases at J, with 12 bases between the two ends. The germline V gene encodes CDR1 SEHNR and CDR2 FQNEAQ (reference sequence). Here the CDR3 DNA reads TGTGCCAGCCCCCAAGGGGATACTGAAGCTTTCTTT. Amino acid sequence: CASPQGDTEAFF.

This clonotype occurred a few times. The gene calls are TRBV27 and TRBJ2-1; possible D gene TRBD2, 7 bases. Trimming removed 5 bases at V and 9 bases at J, with 20 bases between. The CDR3 sequence is 15 residues long. The germline gives CDR1 MNHEY, CDR2 SMNVEV (reference sequence). CDR3 coding DNA: TGTGCCAGCAGTCCCAAAGGGGGGGCCTGGAGTGAGCAGTTCTTC. Amino acid sequence: CASSPKGGAWSEQFF.

On this clonotype itself: This may be a read error: a much more frequent sequence differs by one nucleotide. The V and J genes are TRBV7-9 and TRBJ2-3; TRBD2 aligns across 9 bases. This CDR3 has 16 amino acids. Per germline, CDR1 SEHNR and CDR2 FQNEAQ (reference sequence). CDR3 bases: TGTGCCAGCAGCTTCCGGGGGCGGGAGGGCACAGATTCGCAGTATTTT. Translated, it gives CASSFRGREGTDSQYF.

The V gene is TRBV7-9, the J gene TRBJ2-1; 7 nucleotides match TRBD1. V dropped 4 bases and J dropped 2; count of bases not matched to a gene: 5. The germline gives CDR1 SEHNR, CDR2 FQNEAQ (reference sequence). The CDR3 spans 15 residues. The CDR3 DNA is TGTGCCAGCAGCTCGACAGGGCCTACCTACAATGAGCAGTTCTTC. It encodes CASSSTGPTYNEQFF.

The sample holds many counts of this clonotype. CDR3 loop: CASTKQGAAGNTIYF. The CDR3 bases are TGTGCCAGCACCAAACAGGGGGCCGCTGGAAACACCATATATTTT. The chain employs TRBV6-1 and TRBJ1-3; 9 nucleotides match TRBD1. The J segment lost 2 bases and the V segment lost 7 bases, leaving 6 bases of the junction unmatched. CDR1 and CDR2 from the germline V gene are MNHNS and SASEGT. This CDR3 contains 15 residues.

This clonotype showed up many times. The chain has TRBV7-6 and TRBJ2-5; 14 nucleotides align to TRBD2. Losses at the gene ends were 5 bases for V and 5 bases for J; bases not matched to a gene: 7. The CDR3 spans 16 residues. From germline, CDR1 is SGHVS and CDR2 FNYEAQ. CDR3 DNA sequence: TGTGCCAGCAGCCAGACTAGCGGGGGGGCACGGGAGACCCAGTACTTC. It translates to CASSQTSGGARETQYF. The complete variable domain, with remaining parts taken from reference TRBV7-6 and TRBJ2-5, reads GAGVSQSPRYKVTKRGQDVALRCDPISGHVSLYWYRQALGQGPEFLTYFNYEAQQDKSGLPNDRFSAERPEGSISTLTIQRTEQRDSAMYRCASSQTSGGARETQYFGPGTRLLVL.

The rearrangement links TRBV27 to TRBJ1-1, with D maybe TRBD1 (5 bases). Germline CDR1 and CDR2: MNHEY and SMNVEV (reference sequence). V lost 5 bases, J lost 4 bases, and 14 bases lay in between. This CDR3 comprises 14 residues. In DNA, the CDR3 is TGTGCCAGCAGTCTGCCGGGGACTAGCACTGAAGCTTTCTTT. It yields the protein CASSLPGTSTEAFF.

This chain's CDR3 is CSVEDRTGGPPLYGYTF. The CDR3 nucleotides are TGCAGCGTTGAAGATCGGACAGGGGGCCCGCCGCTCTATGGCTACACCTTC. The rearrangement joins TRBV29-1 to TRBJ1-2, with TRBD1 matching over 11 bases. Germline CDR1 SQVTM, CDR2 ANQGSEA. After removal of 0 bases from V and 4 bases from J, the junction contained 10 bases not matched to a gene. The length of the CDR3 is 17 residues. The full variable domain, completed using reference TRBV29-1 and TRBJ1-2, is SAVISQKPSRDICQRGTSLTIQCQVDSQVTMMFWYRQQPGQSLTLIATANQGSEATYESGFVIDKFPISRPNLTFSTLTVSNMSPEDSSIYLCSVEDRTGGPPLYGYTFGSGTRLTVV.

This clonotype was seen more than once but under ten times. V gene TRBV29-1 combines with J gene TRBJ2-7, with TRBD1 matching over 9 bases. V was clipped by 7 bases and J by 0 bases; unmatched bases: 4. Germline loops: CDR1 SQVTM, CDR2 ANQGSEA. The CDR3 contains 13 residues. CDR3 nucleotide sequence: TGCAGCGGGACAGGGGAAAGCTCCTACGAGCAGTACTTC. It encodes CSGTGESSYEQYF.

The rearrangement joins TRBV19 to TRBJ1-5, with D uncertain. Germline values: CDR1 LNHDA, CDR2 SQIVND (reference sequence). V lost 3 bases and J 0 bases, leaving 9 bases between the germline ends. There are 15 residues in the CDR3. The CDR3 nucleotides read TGTGCCAGTAGTATCGGGCCAAATAGCAATCAGCCCCAGCATTTT. Protein sequence: CASSIGPNSNQPQHF. Full variable domain (remainder filled in from reference TRBV19 and TRBJ1-5): DGGITQSPKYLFRKEGQNVTLSCEQNLNHDAMYWYRQDPGQGLRLIYYSQIVNDFQKGDIAEGYSVSREKKESFPLTVTSAQKNPTAFYLCASSIGPNSNQPQHFGDGTRLSIL.

The sample holds a few counts of this clonotype. J is TRBJ2-3 and V is TRBV19; TRBD1 might be the D (5 bases). CDR1 LNHDA and CDR2 SQIVND come from the germline V gene (reference sequence). The CDR3 covers 13 residues. V was pared by 2 bases and J by 6 bases, with 9 bases between. The CDR3: CASSILSGDTQYF. CDR3 nucleotides: TGTGCCAGTAGTATATTATCAGGGGATACGCAGTATTTT. The variable domain in full, completed from reference TRBV19 and TRBJ2-3, reads DGGITQSPKYLFRKEGQNVTLSCEQNLNHDAMYWYRQDPGQGLRLIYYSQIVNDFQKGDIAEGYSVSREKKESFPLTVTSAQKNPTAFYLCASSILSGDTQYFGPGTRLTVL.

V and J are TRBV10-3 and TRBJ2-7; 9 nucleotides agree with TRBD1. CDR1 ENHRY and CDR2 SYGVKD come from the germline V gene. With 0 bases clipped from V and 2 bases from J, the junction kept 2 bases outside the gene matches. The CDR3 length is 15 residues. In DNA form, the CDR3 reads TGTGCCATCAGTGAGTCACAGGGGGCCCCCTACGAGCAGTACGTC. It is translated as CAISESQGAPYEQYV.

V and J are TRBV5-1 and TRBJ2-3; 14 bases match TRBD2. The V and J ends lost 1 base and 2 bases, in that order; junction bases with no gene match: 9. Germline CDR1 reads SGHRS; CDR2 reads YFSETQ. The CDR3 length is 19 residues. The CDR3 coding sequence is TGCGCCAGCAGCTTGCGGGGACTAGCGGGGGACCCTTACACAGATACGCAGTATTTT. The encoded protein is CASSLRGLAGDPYTDTQYF.

The CDR3 spells CASSFPGQGMQETQYF. The CDR3 DNA follows: TGTGCCAGCAGCTTCCCCGGGCAGGGGATGCAAGAGACCCAGTACTTC. J is TRBJ2-5 and V is TRBV13; tentatively, D is TRBD1 (6 bases). This CDR3 spans 16 amino acids. Trimming shortened V by 3 bases and J by 2 bases, and 16 bases separated the two germline ends. From germline, CDR1 is PRHDT and CDR2 FYEKMQ (reference sequence).

The rearrangement links TRBV7-8 to TRBJ1-2; TRBD1 agrees at 8 bases. CDR1 is SGHVS, CDR2 FQNEAQ, per germline. V gave up 8 bases and J gave up 2 bases; unmatched junction bases: 7. The CDR3 loop spans 14 amino acids. CDR3 region: CASGPQGVNYGYTF. As DNA, the CDR3 is TGTGCCAGCGGACCACAGGGGGTAAACTATGGCTACACCTTC.

Ten or more counts support this clonotype. The chain joins TRBV14 to TRBJ1-1, with D possibly being TRBD1 (5 bases). The CDR3 spans 14 residues. Germline V gene data show CDR1 as SGHDN and CDR2 as FVKESK. V lost 1 base and J 3 bases, leaving 9 bases between the germline ends. Here the CDR3 DNA reads TGTGCCAGCAGCCAAGCAGGGCGTTACACTGAAGCTTTCTTT. Translated, it gives CASSQAGRYTEAFF.

This clonotype has a handful of counts. The V and J genes are TRBV7-6 and TRBJ1-1; possible D gene TRBD1, 6 bases. The V gene's germline CDR1 is SGHVS and CDR2 FNYEAQ. Between the trimmed V and J ends, which lost 5 bases and 5 bases, there was a span of 15 bases. This CDR3 is built from 14 residues. CDR3 DNA: TGTGCCAGCAGCAGAGGGGGGGAGTATACTGAAGCTTTCTTT. Protein: CASSRGGEYTEAFF.